Listed below are T cell receptor beta chains from one sample, sequenced in a study of blood T cell repertoires in COVID-19. Sequencing used immunoSEQ multiplex PCR; TCRdb keeps in-frame clones, though not all of them. The sample comprises about 100,000 clones, about 89% of which are singletons, and approximately 5% rests with the top ten. Sequencing input: peripheral blood. The receptors were gathered from a man aged 40-50 years with active or convalescent COVID-19. Each CDR3 is given with its conserved first and last residue. Fields, in order: CDR3 DNA, CDR3 protein, clone size, D gene, V gene, J gene. A D gene is named only where the DNA matches it firmly. Clone size, where shown, is once, few, many, or a class for clones that have expanded.

cdr3_nt: TGTGCCAGCAGCTTGGGAGGGACAGGGGGCGCGGGGGACACTGAAGCTTTCTTT
cdr3_aa: CASSLGGTGGAGDTEAFF
clone_size: few
d_call: TRBD1
v_call: TRBV11-2
j_call: TRBJ1-1

cdr3_nt: TGCGCCAGCAGCTCTCTGCACCCTATTCAGGGATCCGAGACCCAGTACTTC
cdr3_aa: CASSSLHPIQGSETQYF
clone_size: -
d_call: -
v_call: TRBV5-1
j_call: TRBJ2-5

cdr3_nt: TGTGCCAGTAGTATCGGAGTGGCGCAGTATTTT
cdr3_aa: CASSIGVAQYF
clone_size: -
d_call: -
v_call: TRBV19
j_call: TRBJ2-3

cdr3_nt: TGTGCCAGCAGTTCTCCGGGACTACTTTCTGAAGCTTTCTTT
cdr3_aa: CASSSPGLLSEAFF
clone_size: -
d_call: -
v_call: TRBV27
j_call: TRBJ1-1

cdr3_nt: TGTGCCAGCAGGCAGGGAACCGGGGAGCTGTTTTTT
cdr3_aa: CASRQGTGELFF
clone_size: -
d_call: -
v_call: TRBV12-3/TRBV12-4
j_call: TRBJ2-2

cdr3_nt: TGTGCCAGCTCACCGACAGGTCGGGTAGGGGGCGAGCAGTACTTC
cdr3_aa: CASSPTGRVGGEQYF
clone_size: once
d_call: -
v_call: TRBV18
j_call: TRBJ2-7

cdr3_nt: TGTGCCAGCAGTCCACAGGGGGCGGGAGGCTACACCTTC
cdr3_aa: CASSPQGAGGYTF
clone_size: -
d_call: TRBD1
v_call: TRBV6-6
j_call: TRBJ1-2

cdr3_nt: TGTGCCATCAGGGTGGACAGGGAAGGCTACGAGCAGTACTTC
cdr3_aa: CAIRVDREGYEQYF
clone_size: -
d_call: TRBD1
v_call: TRBV10-3
j_call: TRBJ2-7

cdr3_nt: TGCGCCAGCAGCCCGGCCTACGAGCAGTACTTC
cdr3_aa: CASSPAYEQYF
clone_size: -
d_call: -
v_call: TRBV5-1
j_call: TRBJ2-7

cdr3_nt: TGTGCCAGTAGGGGCGGGAGAAAAGGGGGAGGTTTCTCTGGGGCCAACGTCCTGACTTTC
cdr3_aa: CASRGGRKGGGFSGANVLTF
clone_size: -
d_call: -
v_call: TRBV7-8
j_call: TRBJ2-6

cdr3_nt: TGTGCCAGCAGCTCCCGCCAGGCCTACGAGCAGTACTTC
cdr3_aa: CASSSRQAYEQYF
clone_size: -
d_call: -
v_call: TRBV11-2
j_call: TRBJ2-7

cdr3_nt: TGTGCCAGCAGCCAGAGACAGGGACTGTTTTTT
cdr3_aa: CASSQRQGLFF
clone_size: -
d_call: TRBD1
v_call: TRBV3-1/TRBV3-2
j_call: TRBJ2-2

cdr3_nt: TGTGCCAGCCGGACAGGGATCCAATGGAGGGAGACCCAGTACTTC
cdr3_aa: CASRTGIQWRETQYF
clone_size: -
d_call: TRBD1
v_call: TRBV27
j_call: TRBJ2-5

cdr3_nt: TGTGCCAGCTCACCCCTAGCGTTTGGCGGGGAGCTGTTTTTT
cdr3_aa: CASSPLAFGGELFF
clone_size: -
d_call: -
v_call: TRBV18
j_call: TRBJ2-2

cdr3_nt: TGTGCCAGTAGTATACCGGGAGGCCCTCTCAATGAGCAGTTCTTC
cdr3_aa: CASSIPGGPLNEQFF
clone_size: -
d_call: TRBD2
v_call: TRBV19
j_call: TRBJ2-1

cdr3_nt: TGTGCCTGGAGTGTAGGGGGCTCAGCTAATGAAAAACTGTTTTTT
cdr3_aa: CAWSVGGSANEKLFF
clone_size: -
d_call: TRBD1
v_call: TRBV30
j_call: TRBJ1-4

cdr3_nt: TGTGCCAGCAGCGTGACGGGGAGGGGACTGTTTTTT
cdr3_aa: CASSVTGRGLFF
clone_size: -
d_call: -
v_call: TRBV9
j_call: TRBJ1-4

cdr3_nt: TGTGCCAGCAGTTACTCGAGCGGGATGTCCTACGAGCAGTACTTC
cdr3_aa: CASSYSSGMSYEQYF
clone_size: -
d_call: TRBD2
v_call: TRBV6-5
j_call: TRBJ2-7

cdr3_nt: TGTGCCAGCAGCTTGGCCCCTTGGGGACTAGGGCCCACCTACGAGCAGTACTTC
cdr3_aa: CASSLAPWGLGPTYEQYF
clone_size: -
d_call: TRBD2
v_call: TRBV5-5
j_call: TRBJ2-7

cdr3_nt: TGTGCCAGTAGTGGCCGGGACTCCAAAAGACTAAACACCGGGGAGCTGTTTTTT
cdr3_aa: CASSGRDSKRLNTGELFF
clone_size: -
d_call: -
v_call: TRBV19
j_call: TRBJ2-2

cdr3_nt: TGTGCCAGCAGCGCGGACAGGATGAACACTGAAGCTTTCTTT
cdr3_aa: CASSADRMNTEAFF
clone_size: -
d_call: TRBD1
v_call: TRBV7-2
j_call: TRBJ1-1

cdr3_nt: TGTGCCACCAGCCCACTAGGGGAGGGCTTGCAGCCCCAGCATTTT
cdr3_aa: CATSPLGEGLQPQHF
clone_size: -
d_call: -
v_call: TRBV15
j_call: TRBJ1-5

cdr3_nt: TGTGCCAGCAGCGGGACAGGGGGCACAAACTATGGCTACACCTTC
cdr3_aa: CASSGTGGTNYGYTF
clone_size: -
d_call: TRBD1
v_call: TRBV7-8
j_call: TRBJ1-2

cdr3_nt: TGTGCCAGTAGTACTAGAAATCAGCCCCAGCATTTT
cdr3_aa: CASSTRNQPQHF
clone_size: -
d_call: -
v_call: TRBV19
j_call: TRBJ1-5

cdr3_nt: TGCGCCAGCATCTCGGGTGGGGACAGTAGACCCATGAACACTGAAGCTTTCTTT
cdr3_aa: CASISGGDSRPMNTEAFF
clone_size: -
d_call: TRBD1
v_call: TRBV5-1
j_call: TRBJ1-1

cdr3_nt: TGTGCCATCAGTGACGTTTTGGCTAGCGCGAGAGAGCAGTACTTC
cdr3_aa: CAISDVLASAREQYF
clone_size: -
d_call: -
v_call: TRBV10-3
j_call: TRBJ2-7

cdr3_nt: TGTGCCACCAGTGATTTGAGGGGGACCGGGGAGCTGTTTTTT
cdr3_aa: CATSDLRGTGELFF
clone_size: -
d_call: -
v_call: TRBV24-1
j_call: TRBJ2-2

cdr3_nt: TGTGCCACCAGTGATCAGGCCGATGGCTACACCTTC
cdr3_aa: CATSDQADGYTF
clone_size: -
d_call: -
v_call: TRBV24-1
j_call: TRBJ1-2

cdr3_nt: TGTGCCAGCAGCGTAACAACAGATACGCAGTATTTT
cdr3_aa: CASSVTTDTQYF
clone_size: -
d_call: -
v_call: TRBV9
j_call: TRBJ2-3

cdr3_nt: TGTGCCATCCTAGTTACCCCGGGAGATAATGAGCAGTTCTTC
cdr3_aa: CAILVTPGDNEQFF
clone_size: -
d_call: -
v_call: TRBV10-3
j_call: TRBJ2-1

cdr3_nt: TGCGCCAGCAGCTTGGAGGCCCCGAGGGCCGGGGAGCTGTTTTTT
cdr3_aa: CASSLEAPRAGELFF
clone_size: many
d_call: -
v_call: TRBV5-1
j_call: TRBJ2-2

cdr3_nt: TGTGCCAGCAGTGAAGAGCGACAGTATTTT
cdr3_aa: CASSEERQYF
clone_size: -
d_call: -
v_call: TRBV2
j_call: TRBJ2-3

cdr3_nt: TGCGCCAGCACCCCGGGGGTGGCCAAAAACATTCAGTACTTC
cdr3_aa: CASTPGVAKNIQYF
clone_size: -
d_call: -
v_call: TRBV5-1
j_call: TRBJ2-4

cdr3_nt: TGTGCCAGCAGTTTAGGAGGGCGGGAGTCAATCTTC
cdr3_aa: CASSLGGRESIF
clone_size: -
d_call: TRBD2
v_call: TRBV27
j_call: TRBJ2-1

cdr3_nt: TGTGCCAGCAGCTTAACCAGCGGGAGACTCTCCTACAATGAGCAGTTCTTC
cdr3_aa: CASSLTSGRLSYNEQFF
clone_size: -
d_call: TRBD2
v_call: TRBV7-2
j_call: TRBJ2-1

cdr3_nt: TGCGCCAGCAGCCAAGCAGAAACCGCCGAAGAGACCCAGTACTTC
cdr3_aa: CASSQAETAEETQYF
clone_size: -
d_call: -
v_call: TRBV4-1
j_call: TRBJ2-5

cdr3_nt: TGCGCCAGCAGCTCAGGGGGGCTAGCGATCTACAATGAGCAGTTCTTC
cdr3_aa: CASSSGGLAIYNEQFF
clone_size: once
d_call: -
v_call: TRBV5-1
j_call: TRBJ2-1

cdr3_nt: TGTGCCAGCAGCGTAGATATGGTTGCGTGGACTGAAGCTTTCTTT
cdr3_aa: CASSVDMVAWTEAFF
clone_size: -
d_call: -
v_call: TRBV9
j_call: TRBJ1-1

cdr3_nt: TGTGCCAGTAGTAGGGGGGACCCAAAGGGGGCTTTCTTT
cdr3_aa: CASSRGDPKGAFF
clone_size: once
d_call: -
v_call: TRBV19
j_call: TRBJ1-1

cdr3_nt: TGTGCCAGCAGTTTGGAGGGTAGCGGGCGTTACGAGCAGTACTTC
cdr3_aa: CASSLEGSGRYEQYF
clone_size: -
d_call: TRBD2
v_call: TRBV27
j_call: TRBJ2-7

cdr3_nt: TGTGCCAGCAGCCGGGGAGGCTACGAGCAGTACTTC
cdr3_aa: CASSRGGYEQYF
clone_size: -
d_call: -
v_call: TRBV28
j_call: TRBJ2-7

cdr3_nt: TGTGCCAGCAGGGAAACGGGGTCGAACACTGAAGCTTTCTTT
cdr3_aa: CASRETGSNTEAFF
clone_size: -
d_call: -
v_call: TRBV7-8
j_call: TRBJ1-1

cdr3_nt: TGCGCCAGCAGCCGGCTTACAGGGATCTCTGGAAACACCATATATTTT
cdr3_aa: CASSRLTGISGNTIYF
clone_size: -
d_call: -
v_call: TRBV4-1
j_call: TRBJ1-3

cdr3_nt: TGTGCCAGCAGCATCGACAGGGGTAAAACAGATACGCAGTATTTT
cdr3_aa: CASSIDRGKTDTQYF
clone_size: -
d_call: TRBD1
v_call: TRBV5-4
j_call: TRBJ2-3

cdr3_nt: TGTGCCAGCAGCTTGGTGCCAGAACGCGGATACACCATATATTTT
cdr3_aa: CASSLVPERGYTIYF
clone_size: -
d_call: -
v_call: TRBV5-5
j_call: TRBJ1-3

cdr3_nt: TGTGCCAGCAGCGTAGGGGGGGTCCCCTTGAACACCGGGGAGCTGTTTTTT
cdr3_aa: CASSVGGVPLNTGELFF
clone_size: -
d_call: -
v_call: TRBV9
j_call: TRBJ2-2

cdr3_nt: TGTGCCAGCAGCCGGGACCCAGGGGGGGAGCAGTACTTC
cdr3_aa: CASSRDPGGEQYF
clone_size: -
d_call: -
v_call: TRBV2
j_call: TRBJ2-7

cdr3_nt: TGTGCCAGCAGCATGACAGGGGGCTTGTATAGCAATCAGCCCCAGCATTTT
cdr3_aa: CASSMTGGLYSNQPQHF
clone_size: -
d_call: TRBD1
v_call: TRBV7-2
j_call: TRBJ1-5

cdr3_nt: TGTGCCAGCAGTTACGGACAGGGGATGGGTGGCTACACCTTC
cdr3_aa: CASSYGQGMGGYTF
clone_size: -
d_call: TRBD1
v_call: TRBV6-5
j_call: TRBJ1-2

cdr3_nt: TGTGCCTGGAGTGTAACAGGGGGCCCAAACTACGAGCAGTACTTC
cdr3_aa: CAWSVTGGPNYEQYF
clone_size: -
d_call: TRBD1
v_call: TRBV30
j_call: TRBJ2-7

cdr3_nt: TGTGCCAGTAGTATAGATAGGACACCTAATCAGCCCCAGCATTTT
cdr3_aa: CASSIDRTPNQPQHF
clone_size: -
d_call: -
v_call: TRBV19
j_call: TRBJ1-5

cdr3_nt: TGTGCCAGCACCTTATCCCGGAGCGAGGGGACCCAGTACTTC
cdr3_aa: CASTLSRSEGTQYF
clone_size: -
d_call: -
v_call: TRBV27
j_call: TRBJ2-5

cdr3_nt: TGTGCCAGCAGTCGAGCCGAAACAGGGAACACCGGGGAGCTGTTTTTT
cdr3_aa: CASSRAETGNTGELFF
clone_size: -
d_call: -
v_call: TRBV6-2/TRBV6-3
j_call: TRBJ2-2

cdr3_nt: TGTGCCAGCAGCCCACTCCCGGGACAGGGATACGAGCAGTACTTC
cdr3_aa: CASSPLPGQGYEQYF
clone_size: once
d_call: TRBD1
v_call: TRBV11-2
j_call: TRBJ2-7

cdr3_nt: TGCGCCAGCAGCCCCGACTTGGGGGGTAGCACAGATACGCAGTATTTT
cdr3_aa: CASSPDLGGSTDTQYF
clone_size: -
d_call: -
v_call: TRBV5-1
j_call: TRBJ2-3

cdr3_nt: TGTGCCAGCAGTGATGGGTCAGGGACTACAGTCGATACGCAGTATTTT
cdr3_aa: CASSDGSGTTVDTQYF
clone_size: -
d_call: TRBD2
v_call: TRBV2
j_call: TRBJ2-3

cdr3_nt: TGTGCCAGCAGCGAGCAGACAGGGCTCACCGGGGAGCTGTTTTTT
cdr3_aa: CASSEQTGLTGELFF
clone_size: -
d_call: -
v_call: TRBV21-1
j_call: TRBJ2-2

cdr3_nt: TGTGCCAGCAGCCTCACAGGGTTTAATGGCTACACCTTC
cdr3_aa: CASSLTGFNGYTF
clone_size: once
d_call: -
v_call: TRBV11-2
j_call: TRBJ1-2

cdr3_nt: TGTGCCAGCAGCTTAGTTCTAGCGGCTACAGATACGCAGTATTTT
cdr3_aa: CASSLVLAATDTQYF
clone_size: -
d_call: TRBD2
v_call: TRBV7-9
j_call: TRBJ2-3

cdr3_nt: TGTGCCAGCAGCGTAGATCCGGGATGGGACACTGAAGCTTTCTTT
cdr3_aa: CASSVDPGWDTEAFF
clone_size: -
d_call: -
v_call: TRBV9
j_call: TRBJ1-1